This TCR beta chain was retrieved from a study of control samples from healthy donors and cancer patients. The protocol was immunoSEQ multiplex PCR, while the TCRdb copy is restricted to in-frame clones and leaves out a portion. The data hold fewer than 300,000 clones, with roughly 82% observed a single time. The germline V gene encodes CDR1 LNHDA and CDR2 SQIVND (reference sequence). V was trimmed by 2 bases and J by 5 bases, leaving 12 bases between them. The CDR3 has 15 residues. The J gene is TRBJ2-2, the V gene TRBV19, with a possible D match to TRBD2 (6 bases). Sequencing was done on a sample of PBMCs. The receptor comes from an older woman with lung cancer. Written as DNA, the CDR3 is TGTGCCAGTAGTATAAGACTAGTATTGACCGGGGAGCTGTTTTTT. This sequence encodes CASSIRLVLTGELFF.